Following are 15 T cell receptor beta chains from one sample sequenced in a study of somatic mutations in cytotoxic T cells in rheumatoid arthritis. The data were produced by immunoSEQ multiplex PCR, yet TCRdb's version contains in-frame clones alone and is incomplete. The sample has 8,000 or so clones, 80% to 90% seen once. Sequencing was done on a sample of CD8+ T cells sorted from blood. Receptor source: a woman between 65 and 79 years old with rheumatoid arthritis.

V is TRBV5-4 and J is TRBJ2-3; the D gene is possibly TRBD1 (5 bases). V was cut by 4 bases and J by 2 bases, with 17 bases left in between. Germline CDR1 is SGHNT and CDR2 is YYREEE (reference sequence). The CDR3 loop spans 16 amino acids. The CDR3 region is CASSPYIGQITDTQYF. CDR3 nucleotide sequence: TGTGCCAGCAGCCCCTACATCGGACAAATCACAGATACGCAGTATTTT.

The chain combines TRBV21-1 with TRBJ2-7; whether TRBD1, the table's D call, matches the DNA was not checked. TRBV21-1 is a known pseudogene. The CDR3 runs to 17 residues. CDR3 sequence (DNA): TGTGCCAGCAGCAAAGCCTGGAGGGGGACAGGGGCCTACGAGCAGTACTTC. It translates to CASSKAWRGTGAYEQYF.

The chain uses TRBV2 and TRBJ1-1, with TRBD1 matching over 7 bases. With V trimmed by 3 bases and J by 0 bases, 16 bases remained unmatched. The CDR3 contains 19 residues. Germline-derived CDR1 and CDR2 are SNHLY and FYNNEI. CDR3 protein: CASSEEAVHTGVMNTEAFF. The DNA of the CDR3 is TGTGCCAGCAGTGAGGAAGCGGTACACACAGGGGTTATGAACACTGAAGCTTTCTTT.

The V and J genes are TRBV5-5 and TRBJ2-7; D unclear. The V gene lost 5 bases and the J gene lost 3 bases, with 18 bases spanning the gap. The CDR3 runs 15 residues. CDR1 is SGHKS and CDR2 is YYEKEE in the germline V gene (reference sequence). The CDR3, as DNA: TGTGCCAGCAGACCCGCTTTAGACACCATCTACGAGCAGTACTTC. It is translated as CASRPALDTIYEQYF.

This clone was observed a single time. The chain uses TRBV5-1 and TRBJ2-5; 9 nucleotides agree with TRBD2. The CDR3 loop spans 15 amino acids. Trimming at V came to 6 bases and at J to 1 base, leaving 7 bases not matched to a gene. Germline values: CDR1 SGHRS, CDR2 YFSETQ. For the CDR3, the DNA is TGCGCCAGCAAAACTAGCGGGTTGCCCCAAGAGACCCAGTACTTC. This gives the protein CASKTSGLPQETQYF.

A few counts support this clone. V usage is TRBV10-3 and J usage is TRBJ1-1, with 11 nucleotides matching TRBD1. V lost 6 bases to trimming and J lost 2 bases; unmatched junction nucleotides: 2. This CDR3 is built from 14 residues. From germline, CDR1 is ENHRY and CDR2 SYGVKD. CDR3 sequence: CAIRGQGVNTEAFF. The CDR3 nucleotides read TGTGCCATCAGGGGACAGGGGGTAAACACTGAAGCTTTCTTT.

The J gene is TRBJ2-1, the V gene TRBV30; 10 bases agree with TRBD2. Germline CDR1 GTSNPN, CDR2 SVGIG (reference sequence). The CDR3 contains 14 residues. J was trimmed by 7 bases and V by 3 bases; bases with no gene match: 6. The CDR3, as DNA: TGTGCCTGGAGCTCAGCGGGAGGGCCAAATGAGCAGTTCTTC. Encoded protein: CAWSSAGGPNEQFF.

This rearrangement joins TRBV7-6 to TRBJ1-2; 7 bases align to TRBD1. After removal of 0 bases from V and 5 bases from J, the junction contained 6 bases not matched to a gene. The CDR3 consists of 15 residues. Germline V CDR1 and CDR2: SGHVS, FNYEAQ. The CDR3 DNA reads TGTGCCAGCAGCTTAGCCATCGGGACAGCATATGGCTACACCTTC. It is translated as CASSLAIGTAYGYTF.

J is TRBJ1-1 and V is TRBV4-3, with 10 bases fitting TRBD1. V dropped 0 bases and J dropped 6; count of bases not matched to a gene: 7. Germline-derived CDR1 and CDR2 are LGHNA and YSLEER. The CDR3 is made up of 16 amino acids. CDR3 amino acids: CASSQDLGTGESEAFF. DNA of the CDR3: TGCGCCAGCAGCCAAGATTTGGGGACAGGGGAGTCTGAAGCTTTCTTT.

The J gene is TRBJ2-7, the V gene TRBV25-1, with TRBD1 identical over 12 bases. The CDR3 extends over 15 amino acids. The junction had 4 bases not matched to a gene; V was cut back by 3 bases and J by 4 bases. Germline V gives CDR1 MGHDK, CDR2 SYGVNS. CDR3 DNA sequence: TGTGCCAGCAGTGAGGGGACAGGGGGCGATTACGAGCAGTACTTC. Its protein product is CASSEGTGGDYEQYF.

The chain joins TRBV11-2 to TRBJ2-3, with D possibly TRBD2 on 7 matching bases. V lost 3 bases, J lost 4 bases, and 11 bases lay in between. The germline V gene has CDR1 SGHAT and CDR2 FQNNGV. This CDR3 spans 14 amino acids. CDR3 protein: CASSFGGPPDTQYF. Here the CDR3 DNA reads TGTGCCAGCAGCTTCGGGGGGCCACCAGATACGCAGTATTTT.

This chain connects TRBV6-6 to TRBJ2-1, with 10 nucleotides matching TRBD2. V was pared by 5 bases and J by 5 bases, with 9 bases of the junction left unmatched. Germline V gene sequence: CDR1 MNHNY, CDR2 SVGAGI (reference sequence). The CDR3 runs to 16 residues. The CDR3 loop reads CASSRLLAGVNNEQFF. In DNA form, the CDR3 reads TGTGCCAGCAGTCGCCTGCTAGCGGGGGTAAACAATGAGCAGTTCTTC.

This clone was seen only a few times. The chain couples TRBV7-2 to TRBJ1-2; 11 bases match TRBD1. CDR1 is SGHTA and CDR2 is FQGNSA in the germline V gene. The CDR3 runs 15 residues. The V gene end was trimmed by 4 bases and the J gene end by 2 bases; junction bases not matched to a gene: 3. The CDR3 bases are TGTGCCAGCAGCTGGGGGACAGGGGGAAACTATGGCTACACCTTC. Its protein is CASSWGTGGNYGYTF.

V is TRBV19 and J is TRBJ1-2; TRBD1 matches at 7 bases. V shed 5 bases and J 7 bases; nucleotides not matched to a gene: 10. The CDR3 has 14 amino acids. Looked up from germline, CDR1 is LNHDA and CDR2 is SQIVND (reference sequence). This chain's CDR3 is CASSFWSGQSGYTF. In DNA, the CDR3 is TGTGCCAGTAGTTTTTGGTCGGGACAGTCTGGCTACACCTTC.

The chain has TRBV20-1 and TRBJ2-7, with TRBD2 as a possible D gene (5 bases). V was shortened by 2 bases and J by 4 bases, with 6 bases between the two germline ends. CDR3 length equals 11 residues. Germline loops: CDR1 DFQATT, CDR2 SNEGSKA (reference sequence). The DNA of the CDR3 is TGCAGTGCTAGACGAGGGTACGAGCAGTACTTC. Translating it yields CSARRGYEQYF.